This section outlines one T cell receptor (beta chain) sequence together with its context. Carrying unique molecular identifiers, the cDNA also gained a universal primer site through template switching. TCRdb reprocessed the 5' RACE reads with MiXCR, giving one entry per CDR3 protein. The sample records 350,000 or so distinct CDR3 sequences, around 9% being singletons. There were only healthy Caucasians among the donors. The data are from a study of identical twins. The CDR3 sequence is 17 residues long. J was trimmed by 4 bases and V by 3 bases; bases with no gene match: 9. CDR1 MGHRA and CDR2 YSYEKL come from the germline V gene.

The sequencing sample was made of naive T cells sorted from blood. J is TRBJ2-5 and V is TRBV4-1, with TRBD2 identical over 12 bases. This TCR derives from a woman aged 45-65 years in good health. The DNA for the CDR3 is TGCGCCAGCAGCCAGGGACTAGCGGGTTCGCCAAGAGAGACCCAGTACTTC. Its protein is CASSQGLAGSPRETQYF.